The 26 T cell receptor beta chains below were found in one sample sequenced in a study of T cells expressing NK-cell markers. TCRdb reprocessed the 5' RACE reads, keeping one entry per CDR3 protein, no DNA. The sample table sets out some 440,000 distinct CDR3 sequences. Input material: blood T cells: a sorted CD56 or NKG2C T cell subset, CD4+ or CD8+ T cells, or bulk PBMC T cells (not recorded which). The receptors originated from a woman aged 45-65 years in good health.

The rearrangement joins TRBV5-6 to TRBJ2-7; TCRdb picks TRBD1, but there is no DNA to check that call. Germline values: CDR1 SGHDT, CDR2 YYEEEE. The CDR3 is 14 residues long. This chain's CDR3 is CASSRPDSAYEQYF.

V gene TRBV25-1 combines with J gene TRBJ2-5; the D call from TCRdb, TRBD2, cannot be confirmed without DNA. Germline lookup yields CDR1 MGHDK and CDR2 SYGVNS. The CDR3 loop spans 13 amino acids. CDR3 in amino acids: CASRREGGETQYF.

The genes are TRBV6-2 or TRBV6-3 and TRBJ2-3; absent DNA, TCRdb's TRBD2 call cannot be checked. Germline V CDR1 and CDR2: MNHEY, SVGEGT. CDR3 length: 19 amino acids. CDR3 sequence: CASSYSTKGSGRALDTQYF.

This chain uses TRBV24-1 with TRBJ2-3; no DNA is available, so the TRBD1 call from TCRdb remains unchecked. The CDR3 totals 16 residues. Per the germline V gene, CDR1 is KGHDR and CDR2 is SFDVKD. CDR3 region: CATSDYGTGSEDTQYF.

This chain uses TRBV25-1 with TRBJ2-2; TCRdb's D call, TRBD1, is unchecked because there is no DNA. In germline, CDR1 is MGHDK, CDR2 SYGVNS. The CDR3 has 15 residues. The CDR3 loop is CASSEVKGPARELFF.

The V and J genes are TRBV29-1 and TRBJ1-5; TCRdb lists TRBD1, though no DNA is available to test this call. Germline loops: CDR1 SQVTM, CDR2 ANQGSEA. This CDR3 is 13 amino acids long. CDR3 region: CSVTQGLGQPQHF.

The rearrangement uses TRBV10-3 and TRBJ2-3; TCRdb names TRBD2, which stays unverified in the absence of DNA. Germline V lookup: CDR1 ENHRY, CDR2 SYGVKD. This CDR3 contains 16 residues. The CDR3 reads CAISVGTSGSRDTQYF.

The rearrangement links TRBV11-3 to TRBJ2-2; TCRdb's D call, TRBD1, is unchecked because there is no DNA. Looked up from germline, CDR1 is SGHNT and CDR2 is YENEEA. The CDR3 has 14 residues. CDR3 in amino acids: CASSGQSNTGELFF.

The chain carries TRBV28 and TRBJ2-1; TCRdb names TRBD1, which stays unverified in the absence of DNA. Germline V gene lookup returns CDR1 MDHEN and CDR2 SYDVKM. The CDR3 is 14 amino acids. The CDR3 loop is CASSPGQVLNEQFF.

The J gene is TRBJ2-1, the V gene TRBV7-8; no DNA is available, so the TRBD2 call from TCRdb remains unchecked. The CDR3 sequence is 17 residues long. The germline CDR1 and CDR2 sequences are SGHVS and FQNEAQ. The CDR3 sequence: CASSGSLAGGSYNEQFF.

The rearrangement uses TRBV29-1 and TRBJ2-2; TCRdb designates TRBD1, a call that cannot be tested without DNA. This CDR3 comprises 13 residues. Per germline, CDR1 SQVTM and CDR2 ANQGSEA. CDR3 in amino acids: CSVATVSTGELFF.

The chain couples TRBV19 to TRBJ2-7; TCRdb lists TRBD2, though no DNA is available to test this call. Germline CDR1 and CDR2: LNHDA and SQIVND (reference sequence). CDR3 length: 16 amino acids. CDR3: CASSTGLAQSSYEQYF.

The chain couples TRBV12-3 or TRBV12-4 to TRBJ2-5. The CDR3 is made up of 13 amino acids. CDR3 in amino acids: CASSLRAKETQYF.

The chain uses TRBV5-1 and TRBJ1-1; no DNA is available, so the TRBD1 call from TCRdb remains unchecked. The CDR3 covers 14 residues. Germline loops: CDR1 SGHRS, CDR2 YFSETQ. The CDR3 protein is CASSSRQGTTEAFF.

The chain joins TRBV11-3 to TRBJ2-1; without DNA, the TCRdb call of TRBD1 cannot be checked. Germline V gives CDR1 SGHNT, CDR2 YENEEA. This CDR3 region has 16 residues. CDR3 loop: CASSLGRGAGYNEQFF.

This chain joins TRBV12-3 or TRBV12-4 and TRBJ1-5. This CDR3 has 14 amino acids. CDR3 loop: CATGRGNSNQPQHF.

V is TRBV6-1 and J is TRBJ1-5; TCRdb designates TRBD1, a call that cannot be tested without DNA. Germline loops: CDR1 MNHNS, CDR2 SASEGT. The CDR3 is 16 amino acids. The chain's CDR3 is CATHRELDRGDQPQHF.

V is TRBV20-1 and J is TRBJ2-3; TCRdb outputs TRBD2, but without DNA this stays unchecked. Germline values: CDR1 DFQATT, CDR2 SNEGSKA (reference sequence). The CDR3 sequence is 17 residues long. Here the CDR3 reads CSARSSGRAVDRDTQYF.

The rearrangement joins TRBV27 to TRBJ1-3; TCRdb gives TRBD1 as the D gene, but with no DNA this cannot be confirmed. Germline assignment: CDR1 MNHEY and CDR2 SMNVEV (reference sequence). This CDR3 has 16 amino acids. The CDR3 here is CASSSAEGQGENTIYF.

The chain joins TRBV7-9 to TRBJ2-7; the D gene TCRdb calls, TRBD1, cannot be checked with no DNA. This CDR3 is 13 amino acids long. The germline gives CDR1 SEHNR, CDR2 FQNEAQ (reference sequence). CDR3 sequence reads: CASRTTGTVEQYF.

The genes are TRBV19 and TRBJ2-1. This CDR3 is 12 amino acids long. Germline-derived CDR1 and CDR2 are LNHDA and SQIVND (reference sequence). CDR3 sequence: CASAKGYNEQFF.

This chain links TRBV20-1 with TRBJ1-2. Germline V gene sequence: CDR1 DFQATT, CDR2 SNEGSKA (reference sequence). The CDR3 extends over 11 amino acids. CDR3 in amino acids: CSASSRYGYTF.

The gene calls are TRBV24-1 and TRBJ2-7; TCRdb's D call, TRBD1, is unchecked because there is no DNA. Germline values: CDR1 KGHDR, CDR2 SFDVKD. The CDR3 has 11 residues. The CDR3 sequence is CATRDRDEQYF.

The V call is TRBV10-3, the J call TRBJ2-5. Germline assignment: CDR1 ENHRY and CDR2 SYGVKD. The CDR3 sequence is 13 residues long. The CDR3 is CAISVGEGETQYF.

V usage is TRBV9 and J usage is TRBJ2-1. There are 15 residues in the CDR3. The germline CDR1 and CDR2 sequences are SGDLS and YYNGEE. Here the CDR3 reads CASSVDSRVYNEQFF.

The chain joins TRBV20-1 to TRBJ1-1; the TCRdb call, TRBD1, lacks DNA for checking. Germline CDR1 is DFQATT and CDR2 is SNEGSKA (reference sequence). The CDR3 is made up of 13 amino acids. The CDR3 here is CSARRGSDTEAFF.